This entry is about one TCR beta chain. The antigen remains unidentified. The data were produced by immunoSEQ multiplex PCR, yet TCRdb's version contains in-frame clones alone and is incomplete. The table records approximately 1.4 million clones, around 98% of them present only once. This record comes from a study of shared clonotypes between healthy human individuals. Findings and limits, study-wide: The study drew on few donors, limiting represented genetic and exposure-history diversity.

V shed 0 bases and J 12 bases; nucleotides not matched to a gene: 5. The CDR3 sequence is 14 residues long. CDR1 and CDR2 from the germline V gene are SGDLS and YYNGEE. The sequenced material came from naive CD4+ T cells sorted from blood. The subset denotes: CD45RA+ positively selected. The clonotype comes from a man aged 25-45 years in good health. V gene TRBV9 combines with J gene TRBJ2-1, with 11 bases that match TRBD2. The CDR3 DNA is TGTGCCAGCAGCGTAGCGACTAGCGGGAATTTGCAGTTCTTC. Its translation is CASSVATSGNLQFF.